This T cell receptor beta chain was sequenced in a study of T cells in Graves' hyperthyroidism and ophthalmopathy. Germline values: CDR1 SGHTA, CDR2 FQGNSA. The CDR3 totals 12 residues. Trimming removed 2 bases from V and 5 bases from J, with 3 bases in between. It was RNA transcripts that yielded the amplified TCR beta CDR3 regions. A set of HTBI primers served as the primers for a first-round RT-PCR of the TCR CDR3. TCRdb fed the multiplex PCR reads into MiXCR, producing one record per CDR3 protein. The table has under 400,000 distinct CDR3 sequences, 15% to 20% seen once. The TCR sequence derives from a woman aged 35 to 49 with Graves' ophthalmopathy. Sample: blood. The chain combines TRBV7-2 with TRBJ2-2; D unclear. DNA for the CDR3: TGTGCCAGCAGCTTACAGACCGGGGAGCTGTTTTTT. Encoded protein: CASSLQTGELFF.